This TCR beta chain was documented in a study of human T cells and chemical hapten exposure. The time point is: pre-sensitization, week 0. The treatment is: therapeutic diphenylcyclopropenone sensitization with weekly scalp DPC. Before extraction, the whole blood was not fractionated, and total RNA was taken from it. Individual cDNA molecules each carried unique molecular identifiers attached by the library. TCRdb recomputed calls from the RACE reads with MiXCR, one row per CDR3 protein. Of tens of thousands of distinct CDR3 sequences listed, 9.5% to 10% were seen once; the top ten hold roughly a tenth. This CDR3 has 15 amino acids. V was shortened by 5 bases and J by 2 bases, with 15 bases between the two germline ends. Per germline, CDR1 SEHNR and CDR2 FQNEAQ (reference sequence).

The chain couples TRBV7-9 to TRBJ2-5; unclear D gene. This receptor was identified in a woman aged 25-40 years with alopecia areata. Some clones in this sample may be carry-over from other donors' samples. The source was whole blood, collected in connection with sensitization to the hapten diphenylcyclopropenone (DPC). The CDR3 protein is CASSPKTRLQETQYF. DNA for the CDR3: TGTGCCAGCAGCCCGAAGACCAGACTTCAAGAGACCCAGTACTTC.